This T cell receptor (beta chain) was sequenced in a study of blood T cell repertoires in COVID-19. Study at large: Specimens from acute and convalescent COVID-19 originated in the United States, Italy and Spain. PBMCs, B-cell-depleted T cells, or T cells provided the cDNA or gDNA that made up the material.

In the source study's methods: Reference gene primer amplification gave nucleated cell count estimates. Here immunoSEQ multiplex PCR was the method, and the copy in TCRdb shows in-frame clones only, minus some. V, J and clone size are taken as reported in that table, and D and trimming were inferred from the DNA itself. The data contain 44,000 or so clones, about 90% of them singletons. Trimming removed 2 bases from V and 2 bases from J, with 12 bases in between. The germline CDR1 and CDR2 sequences are LNHDA and SQIVND (reference sequence). This CDR3 is built from 15 residues. V gene TRBV19 combines with J gene TRBJ1-2; a weak D match, TRBD1 (6 bases). Sequencing was carried out using peripheral blood. The receptor was isolated from a human donor in a cohort sampled during active COVID-19. The CDR3 loop is CASSIKQGLNYGYTF. The DNA of the CDR3 is TGTGCCAGTAGTATAAAACAGGGCCTCAACTATGGCTACACCTTC.